This passage covers 29 T cell receptor beta chains from one sample sequenced in a study of read filtering for tumor transcriptome and immune sequencing. From about 400 ng of RNA, a library with molecular barcoded alpha/delta and beta/gamma adaptors was made. TCRdb fed the reads into MiXCR, producing one record per CDR3 protein. Counted here are 130,000 or so distinct CDR3 sequences, less than 15% occurring once; the ten biggest clones make up approximately 8%. The sequencing input was a population of CD138-negative cells sorted from bone marrow. The receptors stem from a donor over 35 with multiple myeloma.

At least ten counts were recorded for this clonotype. This sequence joins TRBV5-1 and TRBJ2-7; 9 bases line up with TRBD1. Looked up from germline, CDR1 is SGHRS and CDR2 is YFSETQ. V lost 0 bases, J lost 3 bases, and 4 bases stayed unmatched. The CDR3 contains 15 residues. The CDR3 DNA sequence: TGCGCCAGCAGCTTGGGCCCGGGACAGGGCTACGAGCAGTACTTC. This sequence encodes CASSLGPGQGYEQYF.

With regard to this clonotype: This sequence may be a read error, since a much larger clone differs from it by one base. The CDR3 reads CASTIVEEQGDTQHF. The CDR3 DNA sequence: TGTGCCAGCACTATAGTAGAAGAACAGGGAGATACGCAGCATTTT. This chain joins TRBV11-3 and TRBJ2-3; D might be TRBD1 (6 bases). The end of the DNA aligns better with TRBJ1-5, so the J call may be wrong. Germline-derived CDR1 and CDR2 are SGHNT and YENEEA. The length of the CDR3 is 15 residues.

This clonotype has at least ten counts. CDR3 region: CASVTAGTSTDTQYF. The CDR3 coding sequence is TGTGCCAGCGTTACAGCGGGAACTAGCACAGATACGCAGTATTTT. The gene calls are TRBV2 and TRBJ2-3, with 7 bases that match TRBD2. Germline trimming cut 8 bases from V and 0 bases from J; bases unmatched to any gene: 8. Germline lookup yields CDR1 SNHLY and CDR2 FYNNEI. CDR3 length equals 15 residues.

This clonotype was recorded a few times. This chain links TRBV29-1 with TRBJ2-7, with 7 nucleotides matching TRBD1. V gave up 6 bases and J gave up 0 bases; unmatched junction bases: 5. This CDR3 region has 13 residues. CDR1 SQVTM and CDR2 ANQGSEA come from the germline V gene. The CDR3 DNA reads as TGCAGCGTAACCCGGGACAGCTCCTACGAGCAGTACTTC. Translated, it gives CSVTRDSSYEQYF.

The table lists this clonotype with many counts. The V and J genes are TRBV5-1 and TRBJ2-3; D tentatively fits TRBD1 or TRBD2 (5 bases each). The CDR3 consists of 19 residues. Trimming pared 4 bases from V and 4 bases from J, leaving 28 bases between. The germline V gene has CDR1 SGHRS and CDR2 YFSETQ. The CDR3 DNA is TGCGCCAGCAGCGCTTACCCGGGACGGACGCACGATCGGGCAGATACGCAGTATTTT. Amino acid sequence: CASSAYPGRTHDRADTQYF.

This clonotype was detected many times. The V call is TRBV7-2, the J call TRBJ2-2, with D perhaps matching TRBD1 or TRBD2 (5 bases each). V lost 6 bases and J lost 4, with 12 bases in between. The germline CDR1 and CDR2 sequences are SGHTA and FQGNSA. The CDR3 covers 14 residues. This CDR3 reads CASRTNGGTGELFF. CDR3 bases: TGTGCCAGCAGGACAAATGGGGGCACCGGGGAGCTGTTTTTT.

This clonotype was seen ten or more times. The chain carries TRBV20-1 and TRBJ1-2, with a possible D match to TRBD1 (5 bases). Germline V gene lookup returns CDR1 DFQATT and CDR2 SNEGSKA (reference sequence). The CDR3 is made up of 12 amino acids. V lost 6 bases, J lost 4 bases, and 12 bases lay in between. CDR3 protein: CSAEGNPYGYTF. CDR3 in DNA: TGCAGTGCGGAGGGGAATCCCTATGGCTACACCTTC.

In regard to this clonotype: One end of the junction does not line up with germline, which may come from a read error. This chain uses TRBV7-2 with TRBJ2-5; unclear D gene. The V gene's germline CDR1 is SGHTA and CDR2 FQGNSA. The CDR3 is 11 amino acids. The CDR3 region is CANSFKETQYF. The DNA for the CDR3 is TGTGCCAACAGCTTTAAGGAGACCCAGTACTTC. Supplemented by reference TRBV7-2 and TRBJ2-5, the full variable domain reads GAGVSQSPSNKVTEKGKDVELRCDPISGHTALYWYRQSLGQGLEFLIYFQGNSAPDKSGLPSDRFSAERTGGSVSTLTIQRTQQEDSAVYLCANSFKETQYFGPGTRLLVL.

This clonotype appeared many times. The chain is built from TRBV5-1 and TRBJ2-4; D possibly corresponds to TRBD1 (7 bases). This CDR3 contains 15 residues. Trimming took off 4 bases at V and 1 base at J, with 12 bases between the two ends. Germline CDR1 and CDR2: SGHRS and YFSETQ. The CDR3 nucleotides read TGCGCCAGCAGCCAGGGGGGTATGGCCAAAAACATTCAGTACTTC. Translated: CASSQGGMAKNIQYF.

The chain carries TRBV5-6 and TRBJ2-7; D is unresolved. Germline assignment: CDR1 SGHDT and CDR2 YYEEEE. There are 15 residues in the CDR3. V was pared by 0 bases and J by 3 bases, with 13 bases between. This CDR3 reads CASSLGHQQIYEQYF. CDR3 DNA: TGTGCCAGCAGCTTGGGGCACCAACAAATCTACGAGCAGTACTTC.

This clonotype was observed a handful of times. A much larger clone lies one base from this, so it may be a read error. This rearrangement joins TRBV6-2 or TRBV6-3 to TRBJ2-1; 11 nucleotides line up with TRBD2. Germline lookup yields CDR1 MNHEY and CDR2 SVGEGT. CDR3 size: 14 residues. For the CDR3, the DNA is TGTGCCGGCAGTACTAGCGGGAGTTGGGATGAGCAGTTCTTC. It translates to CAGSTSGSWDEQFF.

Concerning this clonotype itself: An end of the junction does not agree with germline; a read error may underlie this. The CDR3 loop reads CANSLGAGAGGTDTQYF. The CDR3 nucleotides are TGTGCCAACAGCTTAGGGGCGGGAGCCGGAGGCACAGATACGCAGTATTTT. This chain links TRBV7-8 with TRBJ2-3; TRBD2 aligns across 7 bases. Germline-derived CDR1 and CDR2 are SGHVS and FQNEAQ. The CDR3 is 17 amino acids.

Ten or more counts support this clonotype. The gene calls are TRBV12-3 or TRBV12-4 and TRBJ2-5; the D is unclear. The CDR3 has 14 residues. V was clipped by 1 base and J by 2 bases, with 8 bases between them. The CDR3 DNA sequence: TGTGCCAGCAGTTTAGAAAATGTACAAGAGACCCAGTACTTC. It yields the protein CASSLENVQETQYF.

In the case of this clonotype: A much larger clonotype is one base distant, so this may be a read error. This chain uses TRBV4-3 with TRBJ2-7, with 12 bases matching TRBD2. CDR1 is LGHNA and CDR2 is YSLEER in the germline V gene. The CDR3 spans 16 residues. The CDR3 nucleotides are TGCGCCAGCAGCCAAGCCCTAGCGGGAGGGCCGTACGAGGAGTACTTC. Translated: CASSQALAGGPYEEYF.

This clonotype was observed many times. The genes are TRBV7-9 and TRBJ1-4; possible D gene TRBD1, 5 bases. The CDR3 has 16 residues. CDR1 and CDR2 (germline): SEHNR, FQNEAQ (reference sequence). V lost 1 base and J lost 5, with 14 bases in between. The CDR3 is CASSLDNPGRNEKLFF. CDR3 in DNA: TGTGCCAGCAGCTTAGATAATCCAGGGAGAAATGAAAAACTGTTTTTT.

Note on this clonotype: This could be a read error, since a much larger clone is one nucleotide away. The chain carries TRBV12-3 or TRBV12-4 and TRBJ1-5; D is unclear. There are 12 residues in the CDR3. CDR3 amino acids: CASRRADQPHHF. The CDR3 DNA sequence: TGTGCCAGCCGGCGGGCGGATCAGCCCCATCATTTT.

This clonotype came up a few times. The chain recombines TRBV19 with TRBJ2-6; 8 bases agree with TRBD2. Losses at the gene ends were 2 bases for V and 7 bases for J; bases not matched to a gene: 13. Germline assignment: CDR1 LNHDA and CDR2 SQIVND (reference sequence). This CDR3 region has 18 residues. CDR3: CASSISGGTRVVANVLTF. The CDR3 DNA reads TGTGCCAGTAGTATATCGGGAGGGACACGAGTTGTAGCCAACGTCCTGACTTTC. The full variable domain, rest sourced from reference TRBV19 and TRBJ2-6, is DGGITQSPKYLFRKEGQNVTLSCEQNLNHDAMYWYRQDPGQGLRLIYYSQIVNDFQKGDIAEGYSVSREKKESFPLTVTSAQKNPTAFYLCASSISGGTRVVANVLTFGAGSRLTVL.

This clonotype was recorded many times. The chain uses TRBV29-1 and TRBJ2-3; the D call may be TRBD1 or TRBD2 (5 bases each). Trimming removed 6 bases from V and 3 bases from J, with 22 bases in between. This CDR3 has 16 residues. The V gene's germline CDR1 is SQVTM and CDR2 ANQGSEA. The CDR3 sequence is CSVPWGAGGFTDTQYF. CDR3 bases: TGCAGCGTCCCATGGGGCGCGGGTGGTTTTACAGATACGCAGTATTTT.

This clonotype was seen ten or more times. The chain has TRBV7-2 and TRBJ2-1; D may be TRBD2 (5 bases). The CDR3 extends over 16 amino acids. Germline CDR1 and CDR2: SGHTA and FQGNSA. V was trimmed by 2 bases and J by 9 bases, leaving 20 bases between them. The CDR3 sequence is CASSLITGTTISEQFF. The DNA for the CDR3 is TGTGCCAGCAGCTTAATCACGGGAACTACAATCAGTGAGCAGTTCTTC.

Ten or more counts support this clonotype. The rearrangement links TRBV12-3 or TRBV12-4 to TRBJ2-3, with TRBD2 identical over 9 bases. Unmatched junction bases numbered 10, after V lost 3 bases and J lost 0 bases. The CDR3 consists of 18 residues. The CDR3: CASSLKAGGGPSTDTQYF. CDR3 coding DNA: TGTGCCAGCAGTTTGAAGGCGGGGGGGGGACCTAGCACAGATACGCAGTATTTT.

This clonotype was seen ten or more times. This chain connects TRBV7-9 to TRBJ2-7, with 15 positions matching TRBD2. CDR1 is SEHNR and CDR2 is FQNEAQ in the germline V gene (reference sequence). The CDR3 consists of 18 residues. V lost 4 bases to trimming and J lost 2 bases; unmatched junction nucleotides: 9. The CDR3 DNA is TGTGCCAGCAGCTCGGGACTAGCGGGAGGCTCCTCCGCCTACGAGCAGTACTTC. Translating gives CASSSGLAGGSSAYEQYF.

In its sample, this clonotype was seen a few times. This chain links TRBV12-3 or TRBV12-4 with TRBJ2-2; D is possibly TRBD1 (6 bases). The length of the CDR3 is 15 residues. Trimming cost V 6 bases and J 3 bases, with 14 bases left between them. The CDR3: CASSAWDTYTGELFF. The DNA for the CDR3 is TGTGCCAGCAGCGCTTGGGACACCTACACCGGGGAGCTGTTTTTT.

With respect to this clonotype: A much larger clone lies one base from this, so it may be a read error. The CDR3 nucleotides are TGTGCCGGCAGTTACTCGGGACTAGCGGGAGAGAGCACGCAGTATTTT. Encoded protein: CAGSYSGLAGESTQYF. This chain links TRBV6-2 or TRBV6-3 with TRBJ2-3, with 14 bases that match TRBD2. The CDR3 is 16 residues long. Germline V CDR1 and CDR2: MNHEY, SVGEGT.

Only a few counts were recorded for this clonotype. The genes are TRBV5-6 and TRBJ2-5; D is possibly TRBD2 (6 bases). The CDR3 contains 15 residues. Germline values: CDR1 SGHDT, CDR2 YYEEEE. The V and J ends lost 0 bases and 5 bases respectively, with 14 bases between them. CDR3 coding DNA: TGTGCCAGCAGCTTGGGGCCGCGGGGTGAGGAGACCCAGTACTTC. Translation: CASSLGPRGEETQYF.

About this clonotype itself: Because the CDR3 is missing its conserved closing phenylalanine or tryptophan, this is likely a read error. The DNA is left out, because the CDR3 cannot be placed on it with certainty; the CDR3 is given as TCRdb lists it. The chain joins TRBV6-2 or TRBV6-3 to TRBJ2-1; TRBD2, as called in the table, went unchecked against the DNA. The CDR3 spans 19 residues, counting both ends. Germline V gene sequence: CDR1 MNHEY, CDR2 SVGEGT. The CDR3 sequence is CASSYSYSGVQLNPNEQLS.

Within the sample, this clonotype is medium-sized. The chain uses TRBV20-1 and TRBJ2-1; 7 bases agree with TRBD1. The CDR3 loop spans 11 amino acids. Germline V CDR1 and CDR2: DFQATT, SNEGSKA (reference sequence). With V trimmed by 4 bases and J by 7 bases, 1 base remained unmatched. The CDR3 is CSATRGNEQFF. The CDR3 region has the DNA TGCAGTGCTACCAGGGGGAATGAGCAGTTCTTC.

This clonotype was counted many times. The gene calls are TRBV19 and TRBJ2-3; 7 bases map to TRBD1. Germline V gene sequence: CDR1 LNHDA, CDR2 SQIVND (reference sequence). The CDR3 has 14 amino acids. V lost 9 bases, J lost 0 bases, and 6 bases stayed unmatched. The CDR3 sequence is CASRRDRSTDTQYF. DNA of the CDR3: TGTGCCAGCAGAAGGGACAGAAGCACAGATACGCAGTATTTT. The full variable domain, rest sourced from reference TRBV19 and TRBJ2-3, is DGGITQSPKYLFRKEGQNVTLSCEQNLNHDAMYWYRQDPGQGLRLIYYSQIVNDFQKGDIAEGYSVSREKKESFPLTVTSAQKNPTAFYLCASRRDRSTDTQYFGPGTRLTVL.

In this sample, this clonotype turned up many times. The CDR3 nucleotides read TGCGCCAGCAGCCTCGTGGAGACCAACAATGAGCAGTTCTTC. Amino acids: CASSLVETNNEQFF. V usage is TRBV4-1 and J usage is TRBJ2-1, with D hard to call. The CDR3 extends over 14 amino acids. V was clipped by 4 bases and J by 5 bases, with 12 bases between them. Germline CDR1 and CDR2: MGHRA and YSYEKL.

A note on this clonotype: The germline gene is not matched at one end of the junction; a read error may be the cause. V and J are TRBV5-8 and TRBJ2-1; TRBD2 matches 14 bases. This CDR3 contains 18 residues. Germline assignment: CDR1 SGHTS and CDR2 YDEGEE. CDR3 sequence (DNA): TGTGCCAGCAGTCGGGGACTAGCGGGAGAGAGCTCCTACAATGAGCAGCTCTTC. This gives the protein CASSRGLAGESSYNEQLF.